The 2 T cell receptor beta chains presented below share a single source sample, sequenced in a study of cytomegalovirus exposure and HLA in healthy donors. Primers included in the PCR were 60 Vbeta and 13 Jbeta primers. Measured with immunoSEQ multiplex PCR; TCRdb has only the in-frame clones, and not every one. The sample shows around 190,000 clones, less than 85% of them seen only once. Sample: PBMCs. These receptors were taken from a young man in good health and CMV-seropositive.

This clone was detected only once. The rearrangement uses TRBV11-1 and TRBJ1-1; D uncertain. The CDR3 is 16 residues long. CDR1 and CDR2 (germline): SGHAT, FQDESV (reference sequence). V was cut by 5 bases and J by 1 base, with 17 bases left in between. The CDR3 is CASSPIRVGGNTEAFF. The CDR3 DNA reads as TGTGCCAGCAGCCCGATACGGGTCGGAGGGAACACTGAAGCTTTCTTT.

The chain is built from TRBV7-2 and TRBJ2-1, with unresolved D. The CDR3 sequence is 12 residues long. CDR1 is SGHTA and CDR2 is FQGNSA in the germline V gene. V lost 2 bases and J 6 bases, leaving 5 bases between the germline ends. This CDR3 is CASSLLANEQFF. The CDR3 coding sequence is TGTGCCAGCAGCTTATTAGCCAATGAGCAGTTCTTC.